Following are 21 T cell receptor beta chains from one sample sequenced in a study of T cells in Graves' hyperthyroidism and ophthalmopathy. The CDR3 regions of TCR beta were amplified from RNA transcripts. First-round RT-PCR of the TCR CDR3 relied on the HTBI primer set. Each CDR3 protein gets one entry after TCRdb re-called the multiplex PCR reads with MiXCR. The profile shows approximately 360,000 distinct CDR3 sequences, approximately 15% of them singletons. The sample comprised blood. The receptors here all came from a woman under 30 with Graves' hyperthyroidism that later progressed to Graves' ophthalmopathy.

This clonotype was observed a handful of times. This CDR3 is CASLPSRGRQETQYF. DNA of the CDR3: TGTGCCAGCCTTCCGTCTCGAGGCCGCCAAGAGACCCAGTACTTC. The gene calls are TRBV7-9 and TRBJ2-5; D is undetermined. The CDR3 contains 15 residues. CDR1 and CDR2 from the germline V gene are SEHNR and FQNEAQ (reference sequence). V lost 8 bases, J lost 1 base, and 17 bases lay in between. The entire variable domain, with the rest obtained from reference TRBV7-9 and TRBJ2-5, is as follows: DTGVSQNPRHKITKRGQNVTFRCDPISEHNRLYWYRQTLGQGPEFLTYFQNEAQLEKSRLLSDRFSAERPKGSFSTLEIQRTEQGDSAMYLCASLPSRGRQETQYFGPGTRLLVL.

The rearrangement joins TRBV28 to TRBJ2-1; 9 bases agree with TRBD2. The CDR3 is 14 amino acids. The ends lost 5 bases at V and 8 bases at J; junction bases unmatched: 7. Germline lookup yields CDR1 MDHEN and CDR2 SYDVKM. The CDR3 nucleotides are TGTGCCAGCAGTCATAGCGGGAGAACCCATGAGCAGTTCTTC. Its protein is CASSHSGRTHEQFF.

This clonotype has at least ten counts. The J gene is TRBJ2-7, the V gene TRBV29-1; 8 positions agree with TRBD1. CDR1 is SQVTM and CDR2 is ANQGSEA in the germline V gene. This CDR3 has 13 residues. V lost 4 bases to trimming and J lost 4 bases; unmatched junction nucleotides: 6. CDR3 amino acids: CSVVPDRGYEQYF. CDR3 DNA: TGCAGCGTTGTCCCCGACAGGGGTTACGAGCAGTACTTC.

This clonotype was recorded at least ten times. The chain recombines TRBV13 with TRBJ1-2; 7 positions agree with TRBD1. The CDR3 loop spans 15 amino acids. CDR1 is PRHDT and CDR2 is FYEKMQ in the germline V gene (reference sequence). Germline trimming cut 1 base from V and 4 bases from J; bases unmatched to any gene: 6. DNA for the CDR3: TGTGCCAGCAGCTTAGATGTAGGGGGCTTCTATGGCTACACCTTC. Translation gives CASSLDVGGFYGYTF.

At least ten counts were recorded for this clonotype. V is TRBV7-8 and J is TRBJ2-5; 13 positions agree with TRBD2. CDR1 and CDR2 from the germline V gene are SGHVS and FQNEAQ. The CDR3 loop spans 15 amino acids. The V segment lost 4 bases and the J segment 1 base; nucleotides outside the gene matches: 0. The CDR3 reads CASSWTSGGQETQYF. The CDR3 nucleotides are TGTGCCAGCAGCTGGACTAGCGGGGGCCAAGAGACCCAGTACTTC.

This clonotype was recorded many times. The genes are TRBV27 and TRBJ1-5; D unresolved. Germline-derived CDR1 and CDR2 are MNHEY and SMNVEV (reference sequence). This CDR3 is built from 13 residues. Between the trimmed V and J ends, which lost 5 bases and 7 bases, there was a span of 12 bases. As DNA, the CDR3 is TGTGCCAGCAGTCGGGGTGTAGAGCAGCCCCAGCATTTT. The encoded protein is CASSRGVEQPQHF.

This clonotype occurred a few times. The J gene is TRBJ2-3, the V gene TRBV27; D may be TRBD1 (5 bases). Germline-derived CDR1 and CDR2 are MNHEY and SMNVEV (reference sequence). The CDR3 length is 14 residues. Deletions cut 1 base from V and 1 base from J, with 6 bases between. CDR3 region: CASSLFRGTDTQYF. The DNA for the CDR3 is TGTGCCAGCAGTTTATTCAGGGGCACAGATACGCAGTATTTT.

At least ten counts were recorded for this clonotype. V usage is TRBV28 and J usage is TRBJ2-1; no clear D. Germline CDR1 and CDR2: MDHEN and SYDVKM. V was shortened by 3 bases and J by 6 bases, with 12 bases between the two germline ends. The CDR3 runs to 14 residues. CDR3 bases: TGTGCCAGCAGTTTCCGACCCGCTCGCAATGAGCAGTTCTTC. Its protein is CASSFRPARNEQFF.

This clonotype came up many times. The chain joins TRBV11-2 to TRBJ2-5; tentative D call: TRBD2 (5 bases). CDR1 and CDR2 (germline): SGHAT, FQNNGV. The CDR3 loop spans 17 amino acids. Deletions cut 1 base from V and 0 bases from J, with 15 bases between. The CDR3 DNA reads as TGTGCCAGCAGCTTAGTGACGGCCAGAGGGTACCAAGAGACCCAGTACTTC. As protein: CASSLVTARGYQETQYF.

Notes on this clonotype: A much larger clone differs from this one at a single base, so this may be a read error. This chain links TRBV6-5 with TRBJ1-2; tentatively, D is TRBD1 (6 bases). Germline V CDR1 and CDR2: MNHEY, SVGAGI. This CDR3 comprises 13 residues. The CDR3 sequence: CASSHSGGGGYTF. The CDR3 bases are TGTGCCAGCAGTCACTCTGGGGGGGGCGGCTACACCTTC.

This clonotype was seen ten or more times. The chain is built from TRBV7-9 and TRBJ2-1; D might be TRBD1 or TRBD2, each matching 6 bases. CDR3 length equals 14 residues. V lost 6 bases and J lost 4, with 13 bases in between. Germline values: CDR1 SEHNR, CDR2 FQNEAQ (reference sequence). The CDR3 spells CASRGGGWYNEQFF. For the CDR3, the DNA is TGTGCCAGCAGAGGAGGGGGATGGTACAATGAGCAGTTCTTC.

This clonotype occurred many times. The V and J genes are TRBV5-5 and TRBJ1-5, with 8 positions matching TRBD1. Unmatched junction bases numbered 7, after V lost 4 bases and J lost 7 bases. The CDR3 runs to 14 residues. Germline CDR1 reads SGHKS; CDR2 reads YYEKEE (reference sequence). The CDR3 region has the DNA TGTGCCAGCAGCACAGACAGGGGAGAGCAGCCCCAGCATTTT. The encoded protein is CASSTDRGEQPQHF.

The sample holds many counts of this clonotype. The rearrangement links TRBV28 to TRBJ2-5; 9 positions match TRBD2. With 0 bases clipped from V and 5 bases from J, the junction kept 4 bases outside the gene matches. Looked up from germline, CDR1 is MDHEN and CDR2 is SYDVKM. The CDR3 sequence is 15 residues long. The CDR3 is CASSLWTSGLETQYF. The CDR3 nucleotides are TGTGCCAGCAGTTTATGGACTAGCGGTCTTGAGACCCAGTACTTC.

A few counts support this clonotype. V and J are TRBV3-1 and TRBJ2-5; D not certain. The CDR3 contains 13 residues. Germline lookup yields CDR1 LGHDT and CDR2 YNNKEL (reference sequence). Trimming pared 3 bases from V and 2 bases from J, leaving 7 bases between. Here the CDR3 reads CASSQVEQETQYF. The CDR3 coding sequence is TGTGCCAGCAGCCAGGTGGAACAAGAGACCCAGTACTTC.

This clonotype was recorded once. The chain couples TRBV19 to TRBJ2-1, with D tentatively TRBD1 (5 bases). Deletions cut 3 bases from V and 0 bases from J, with 12 bases between. Germline loops: CDR1 LNHDA, CDR2 SQIVND (reference sequence). The CDR3 spans 16 residues. DNA for the CDR3: TGTGCCAGTAGTATCGCTGACAGAAGCTCCTACAATGAGCAGTTCTTC. This encodes CASSIADRSSYNEQFF.

The chain recombines TRBV20-1 with TRBJ1-5; TRBD1 matches 9 bases. The J segment lost 3 bases and the V segment lost 2 bases, leaving 5 bases of the junction unmatched. There are 15 residues in the CDR3. Germline-derived CDR1 and CDR2 are DFQATT and SNEGSKA (reference sequence). The CDR3 nucleotides read TGCAGTGCTAGATCCGGGACAGGGAACAATCAGCCCCAGCATTTT. Its protein product is CSARSGTGNNQPQHF.

This clonotype was counted at least ten times. V gene TRBV6-5 combines with J gene TRBJ2-1, with 8 bases that match TRBD1. The CDR3 runs 16 residues. Trimming took 2 bases from V and 2 from J; bases not matched to a gene: 5. Germline V gene data show CDR1 as MNHEY and CDR2 as SVGAGI. CDR3 region: CASSYDGTGPYNEQFF. The CDR3 bases are TGTGCCAGCAGTTACGACGGGACAGGACCCTACAATGAGCAGTTCTTC.

The gene calls are TRBV6-1 and TRBJ2-5; D gene unclear. CDR3 length equals 15 residues. Trimming removed 2 bases at V and 5 bases at J, with 15 bases between. Germline V gene lookup returns CDR1 MNHNS and CDR2 SASEGT. The CDR3 is CASSEYAGWTETQYF. For the CDR3, the DNA is TGTGCCAGCAGTGAATATGCCGGCTGGACCGAGACCCAGTACTTC.

The rearrangement links TRBV3-1 to TRBJ1-5; D is uncertain. Per the germline V gene, CDR1 is LGHDT and CDR2 is YNNKEL (reference sequence). The ends were cut back, 0 bases at V and 2 bases at J, with 8 bases in the middle. The CDR3 extends over 15 amino acids. The CDR3 DNA reads as TGTGCCAGCAGCCAAGATGCGACCCGCAATCAGCCCCAGCATTTT. It encodes CASSQDATRNQPQHF. The full variable domain, completed using reference TRBV3-1 and TRBJ1-5, is DTAVSQTPKYLVTQMGNDKSIKCEQNLGHDTMYWYKQDSKKFLKIMFSYNNKELIINETVPNRFSPKSPDKAHLNLHINSLELGDSAVYFCASSQDATRNQPQHFGDGTRLSIL.

This clonotype was seen a handful of times. The V call is TRBV7-9, the J call TRBJ2-6; 10 positions match TRBD1. The CDR3 is 24 residues long. CDR1 and CDR2 from the germline V gene are SEHNR and FQNEAQ (reference sequence). Germline trimming cut 0 bases from V and 0 bases from J; bases unmatched to any gene: 20. CDR3 sequence (DNA): TGTGCCAGCAGCTTAGCCGACAGGGGGCTTCCCCGGCGAGATACCTTCTCTGGGGCCAACGTCCTGACTTTC. It codes for CASSLADRGLPRRDTFSGANVLTF. The variable domain in full, with the rest retrieved from reference TRBV7-9 and TRBJ2-6, is DTGVSQNPRHKITKRGQNVTFRCDPISEHNRLYWYRQTLGQGPEFLTYFQNEAQLEKSRLLSDRFSAERPKGSFSTLEIQRTEQGDSAMYLCASSLADRGLPRRDTFSGANVLTFGAGSRLTVL.

DNA of the CDR3: TGTGCCAGCAGCTTATGGAACAGGGGAGAAAATGAAAAACTGTTTTTT. Its translation is CASSLWNRGENEKLFF. The chain couples TRBV5-5 to TRBJ1-4; TRBD1 aligns across 7 bases. The CDR3 length is 16 residues. V was pared by 2 bases and J by 5 bases, with 9 bases of the junction left unmatched. CDR1 SGHKS and CDR2 YYEKEE come from the germline V gene (reference sequence).